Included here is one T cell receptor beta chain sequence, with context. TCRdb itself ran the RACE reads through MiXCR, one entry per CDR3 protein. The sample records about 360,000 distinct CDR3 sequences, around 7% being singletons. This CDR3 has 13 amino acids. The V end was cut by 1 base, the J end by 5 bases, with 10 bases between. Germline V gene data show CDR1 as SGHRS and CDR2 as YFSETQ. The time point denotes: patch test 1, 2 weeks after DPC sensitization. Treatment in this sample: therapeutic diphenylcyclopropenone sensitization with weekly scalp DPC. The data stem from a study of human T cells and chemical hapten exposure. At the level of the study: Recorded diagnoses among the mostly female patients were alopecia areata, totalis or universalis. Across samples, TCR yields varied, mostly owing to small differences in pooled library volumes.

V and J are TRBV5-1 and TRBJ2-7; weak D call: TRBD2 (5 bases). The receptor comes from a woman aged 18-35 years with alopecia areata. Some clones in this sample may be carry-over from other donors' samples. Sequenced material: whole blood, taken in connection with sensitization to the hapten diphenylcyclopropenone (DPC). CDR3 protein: CASSLRDLDEQYF. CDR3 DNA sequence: TGCGCCAGCAGCTTGCGGGATTTGGACGAGCAGTACTTC. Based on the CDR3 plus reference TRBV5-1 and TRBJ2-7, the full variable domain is KAGVTQTPRYLIKTRGQQVTLSCSPISGHRSVSWYQQTPGQGLQFLFEYFSETQRNKGNFPGRFSGRQFSNSRSEMNVSTLELGDSALYLCASSLRDLDEQYFGPGTRLTVT.